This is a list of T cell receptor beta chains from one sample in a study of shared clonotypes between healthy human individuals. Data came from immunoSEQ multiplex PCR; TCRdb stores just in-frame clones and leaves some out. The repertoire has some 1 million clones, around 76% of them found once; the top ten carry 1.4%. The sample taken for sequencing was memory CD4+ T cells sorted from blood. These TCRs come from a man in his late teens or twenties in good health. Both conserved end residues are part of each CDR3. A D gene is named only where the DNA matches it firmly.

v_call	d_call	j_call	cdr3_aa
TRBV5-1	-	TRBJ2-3	CASSLDLDTQYF
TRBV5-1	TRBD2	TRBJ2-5	CASSRFLAGVETQYF
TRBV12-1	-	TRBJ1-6	CASSFDRSPLHF
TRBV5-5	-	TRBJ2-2	CASSLMGTGELFF
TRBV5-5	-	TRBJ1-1	CASHVRAGYLNTEAFF
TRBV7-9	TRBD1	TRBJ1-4	CASSSPLRGQANEKLFF
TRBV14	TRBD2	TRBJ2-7	CASSRFRASGEQYF
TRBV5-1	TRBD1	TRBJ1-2	CASSPTGGNYGYTF
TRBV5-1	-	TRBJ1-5	CASSFGPEPSQPQHF
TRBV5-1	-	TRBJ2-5	CASSFQGTQETQYF
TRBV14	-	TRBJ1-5	CASSQDLEAPQHF
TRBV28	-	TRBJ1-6	CASSLPGHSSSSYNSPLHF
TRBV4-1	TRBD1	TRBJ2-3	CASSQEDRGQGTQYF
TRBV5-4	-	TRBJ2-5	CASSKPGQETQYF
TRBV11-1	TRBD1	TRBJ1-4	CASRQGEKKLFF
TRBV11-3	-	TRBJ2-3	CASSFGGDGTQYF
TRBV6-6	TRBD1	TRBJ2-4	CASSYRGRVYF
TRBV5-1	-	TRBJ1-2	CASSLSGAGTNYGYTF
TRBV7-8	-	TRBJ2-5	CASSLTGTLGETQYF
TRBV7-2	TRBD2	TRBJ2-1	CASSLALAALNEQFF
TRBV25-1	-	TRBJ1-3	CASSDAGAGNTIYF
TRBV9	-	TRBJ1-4	CASSVGRAPLKLFF
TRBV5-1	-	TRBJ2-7	CASSFGSGTINNEQYF
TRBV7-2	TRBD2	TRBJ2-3	CASSLEASGRDTQYF